This T cell receptor (beta chain) was captured in a study of cytomegalovirus exposure and HLA in healthy donors. Whole-study context: The roughly 120 validation repertoires, a later analysis reported, used the same platform as the 666 first-cohort repertoires.

On this clone: Its matching antigen is unknown.

Profiled with immunoSEQ multiplex PCR; TCRdb holds only in-frame clones, not every one. Found here are a few hundred thousand clones, 80% to 95% of them singletons; the top ten hold approximately 1%. Study results and caveats: High sensitivity and specificity were reportedly achieved when the classifier diagnosed cytomegalovirus status. The study put 150 or so TCR beta chains on its list as cytomegalovirus-associated. Rare TCR sequences predominated, though certain public TCRs were found in many donors.

Material: PBMCs. This receptor was obtained from a woman between 18 and 29 years old in good health and CMV-seronegative.

CDR3 DNA: TGTGCCTGGGAACTCGGACTAGCGGGGAGGACAGATACGCAGTATTTT. It codes for CAWELGLAGRTDTQYF. The chain carries TRBV30 and TRBJ2-3; TRBD2 agrees at 12 bases. Trimming cost V 5 bases and J 3 bases; bases outside gene matches: 9. Germline V lookup: CDR1 GTSNPN, CDR2 SVGIG (reference sequence). The length of the CDR3 is 16 residues.